Listed below are T cell receptor beta chains from one sample, sequenced in a study of spatial heterogeneity in lung cancer. From the 5' RACE reads, TCRdb called clonotypes with MiXCR, one entry per CDR3 protein. The sample lists some 52,000 distinct CDR3 sequences, 6% to 9% occurring once. This sample comprised PBMCs, obtained at surgery. These receptor sequences come from a female donor with early-stage non-small cell lung cancer. Each CDR3 is given with its conserved first and last residue. The D gene is left open where the match is weak. The listing skips clone size in some rows; elsewhere it reads once, few, many or a size class.

D: .; J: TRBJ1-2; length: 14; V: TRBV20-1; size: many; CDR3: CSARGRAGNYGYTF; DNA: TGCAGTGCAAGAGGTCGGGCGGGAAACTATGGCTACACCTTC
D: .; J: TRBJ2-7; length: 14; V: TRBV11-1; size: .; CDR3: CASSKHGNSYEQYF; DNA: TGTGCCAGCAGCAAACATGGGAACTCCTACGAGCAGTACTTC
D: .; J: TRBJ1-5; length: 15; V: TRBV7-2; size: many; CDR3: CASSFGPSLILPQHF; DNA: TGTGCCAGCAGCTTCGGGCCCTCCCTAATCTTGCCCCAGCATTTT
D: .; J: TRBJ2-1; length: 15; V: TRBV20-1; size: few; CDR3: CSAREGSGVRREQFF; DNA: TGCAGTGCTAGAGAGGGATCGGGGGTTCGACGGGAGCAGTTCTTC
D: TRBD1; J: TRBJ1-1; length: 16; V: TRBV6-2/TRBV6-3; size: .; CDR3: CASSSELGQGITEAFF; DNA: TGTGCCAGCAGTTCGGAGCTCGGACAGGGGATTACTGAAGCTTTCTTT
D: .; J: TRBJ2-2; length: 16; V: TRBV5-1; size: many; CDR3: CASAPRRQANTGELFF; DNA: TGCGCCAGCGCTCCACGTCGGCAGGCCAACACCGGGGAGCTGTTTTTT
D: .; J: TRBJ2-1; length: 15; V: TRBV19; size: few; CDR3: CASSTRQTSYNEQFF; DNA: TGTGCCAGTAGTACCAGACAGACCTCCTACAATGAGCAGTTCTTC
D: .; J: TRBJ2-2; length: 13; V: TRBV12-3/TRBV12-4; size: many; CDR3: CASNPTSTGELFF; DNA: TGTGCCAGCAACCCGACATCCACCGGGGAGCTGTTTTTT
D: TRBD2; J: TRBJ2-3; length: 18; V: TRBV4-2; size: many; CDR3: CASSQDPHSGGATDTQYF; DNA: TGTGCCAGCAGCCAAGACCCACACAGCGGGGGGGCCACAGATACGCAGTATTTT
D: .; J: TRBJ1-6; length: 14; V: TRBV15; size: .; CDR3: CATSREEGNSPLHF; DNA: TGTGCCACCAGCAGAGAAGAGGGAAATTCACCCCTCCACTTT
D: .; J: TRBJ2-5; length: 12; V: TRBV4-1; size: many; CDR3: CASSQAEETQYF; DNA: TGCGCCAGCAGCCAAGCCGAAGAGACCCAGTACTTC
D: TRBD1; J: TRBJ1-1; length: 13; V: TRBV2; size: few; CDR3: CASRGTGNTEAFF; DNA: TGTGCCAGCAGAGGGACAGGGAACACTGAAGCTTTCTTT
D: .; J: TRBJ1-2; length: 15; V: TRBV19; size: many; CDR3: CASSKGQTYAMGYTF; DNA: TGTGCCAGTAGTAAGGGGCAGACATATGCTATGGGCTACACCTTC
D: TRBD1; J: TRBJ2-3; length: 15; V: TRBV7-9; size: .; CDR3: CASSFGEGARDTQYF; DNA: TGTGCCAGCAGCTTTGGCGAGGGGGCCAGAGATACGCAGTATTTT
D: TRBD1; J: TRBJ1-2; length: 17; V: TRBV7-2; size: many; CDR3: CASSLERLGTGEGGYTF; DNA: TGTGCCAGCAGCTTAGAGCGTCTTGGGACAGGCGAAGGTGGCTACACCTTC
D: .; J: TRBJ2-3; length: 14; V: TRBV7-9; size: few; CDR3: CASSYTRDSDTQYF; DNA: TGTGCCAGCAGCTACACCCGGGACTCAGATACGCAGTATTTT
D: .; J: TRBJ1-1; length: 13; V: TRBV4-3; size: many; CDR3: CASSPQSHTEAFF; DNA: TGCGCCAGCAGCCCGCAATCGCACACTGAAGCTTTCTTT
D: TRBD1; J: TRBJ1-1; length: 16; V: TRBV29-1; size: .; CDR3: CSVEGPRTGRNTEAFF; DNA: TGCAGCGTTGAGGGTCCCCGGACAGGGCGTAACACTGAAGCTTTCTTT
D: .; J: TRBJ2-5; length: 12; V: TRBV2; size: many; CDR3: CATSRQRETQYF; DNA: TGTGCCACCTCCCGGCAGAGAGAGACCCAGTACTTC
D: .; J: TRBJ2-3; length: 10; V: TRBV2; size: many; CDR3: CASSENTQYF; DNA: TGTGCCAGCAGTGAAAATACGCAGTATTTT
D: .; J: TRBJ1-5; length: 16; V: TRBV30; size: many; CDR3: CAWSARQGQQVQPQHF; DNA: TGTGCCTGGAGTGCACGGCAGGGGCAACAGGTTCAGCCCCAGCATTTT
D: .; J: TRBJ2-3; length: 11; V: TRBV10-1; size: many; CDR3: CASSFGPTQYF; DNA: TGCGCCAGCAGCTTTGGACCCACGCAGTATTTT
D: .; J: TRBJ1-3; length: 15; V: TRBV7-3; size: many; CDR3: CASSEGYSSGNTIYF; DNA: TGTGCCAGCAGTGAGGGCTACAGCTCTGGAAACACCATATATTTT
D: .; J: TRBJ2-1; length: 13; V: TRBV2; size: many; CDR3: CASSEPASYEQFF; DNA: TGTGCCAGCAGTGAACCGGCGAGTTATGAGCAGTTCTTC
D: TRBD1; J: TRBJ1-2; length: 13; V: TRBV6-6; size: few; CDR3: CASKDRQGDGYTF; DNA: TGTGCCAGCAAGGATCGACAGGGAGATGGCTACACCTTC
D: TRBD2; J: TRBJ2-1; length: 13; V: TRBV11-2; size: many; CDR3: CASTTAGDNEQFF; DNA: TGTGCCAGCACCACGGCGGGGGACAATGAGCAGTTCTTC
D: TRBD1; J: TRBJ2-3; length: 14; V: TRBV9; size: few; CDR3: CASSWTGATDTQYF; DNA: TGTGCCAGCAGTTGGACAGGGGCCACAGATACGCAGTATTTT
D: .; J: TRBJ1-5; length: 12; V: TRBV29-1; size: many; CDR3: CSVGLSNQPQHF; DNA: TGCAGCGTTGGCCTTAGCAATCAGCCCCAGCATTTT
D: .; J: TRBJ1-5; length: 15; V: TRBV2; size: .; CDR3: CASTSDEKGNQPQHF; DNA: TGTGCCAGCACCTCGGACGAAAAGGGCAATCAGCCCCAGCATTTT
D: .; J: TRBJ1-5; length: 15; V: TRBV4-2; size: many; CDR3: CASSQGEQANQPQHF; DNA: TGTGCCAGCAGCCAAGGTGAACAGGCAAATCAGCCCCAGCATTTT
D: .; J: TRBJ2-2; length: 14; V: TRBV7-8; size: few; CDR3: CASSPYMNTGELFF; DNA: TGTGCCAGCAGCCCCTACATGAACACCGGGGAGCTGTTTTTT
D: .; J: TRBJ1-5; length: 16; V: TRBV28; size: few; CDR3: CASSLTFQGGNQPQHF; DNA: TGTGCCAGCAGTTTAACCTTTCAAGGGGGCAATCAGCCCCAGCATTTT
D: TRBD2; J: TRBJ2-7; length: 18; V: TRBV20-1; size: many; CDR3: CSASLPGRWASGGYEQYF; DNA: TGCAGTGCTTCCCTCCCTGGCCGGTGGGCTAGCGGGGGCTACGAGCAGTACTTC
D: .; J: TRBJ2-1; length: 14; V: TRBV6-2/TRBV6-3; size: .; CDR3: CASSYTSRTGEQFF; DNA: TGTGCCAGCAGTTACACCTCTAGGACCGGTGAGCAGTTCTTC
D: TRBD1; J: TRBJ1-2; length: 14; V: TRBV20-1; size: few; CDR3: CSARETGSNYGYTF; DNA: TGCAGTGCTAGAGAGACAGGGTCAAACTATGGCTACACCTTC
D: .; J: TRBJ2-3; length: 13; V: TRBV7-3; size: many; CDR3: CASGDIRGDTQYF; DNA: TGTGCCAGCGGAGATATCCGGGGAGATACGCAGTATTTT
D: .; J: TRBJ2-3; length: 15; V: TRBV7-6; size: many; CDR3: CASTQGVLETDTQYF; DNA: TGTGCCAGCACCCAAGGTGTACTAGAAACAGATACGCAGTATTTT
D: .; J: TRBJ2-7; length: 12; V: TRBV7-3; size: many; CDR3: CASGRRGHEQYF; DNA: TGTGCCAGCGGAAGGAGGGGCCACGAGCAGTACTTC
D: .; J: TRBJ1-2; length: 13; V: TRBV5-5; size: many; CDR3: CASSLVDSYGYTF; DNA: TGTGCCAGCAGCTTGGTGGACAGCTATGGCTACACCTTC
D: TRBD2; J: TRBJ2-3; length: 17; V: TRBV28; size: .; CDR3: CASSLWASGGLTDTQYF; DNA: TGTGCCAGCAGTTTATGGGCTAGCGGGGGCCTCACAGATACGCAGTATTTT
D: .; J: TRBJ2-5; length: 16; V: TRBV3-1; size: .; CDR3: CASSPNGAGSKETQYF; DNA: TGTGCCAGCAGCCCCAATGGGGCGGGGAGTAAAGAGACCCAGTACTTC
D: .; J: TRBJ1-3; length: 15; V: TRBV6-1; size: many; CDR3: CASSTLRNSGNTIYF; DNA: TGTGCCAGCAGCACCCTACGGAACTCTGGAAACACCATATATTTT
D: .; J: TRBJ2-7; length: 13; V: TRBV5-4; size: .; CDR3: CASSLDVSREQYF; DNA: TGTGCCAGCAGCTTGGACGTTTCCCGCGAGCAGTACTTC
D: TRBD1; J: TRBJ1-1; length: 13; V: TRBV29-1; size: many; CDR3: CSAGTDMNTEAFF; DNA: TGCAGCGCCGGGACAGACATGAACACTGAAGCTTTCTTT
D: .; J: TRBJ2-3; length: 17; V: TRBV6-5; size: many; CDR3: CASSYSWVEDSTDTQYF; DNA: TGTGCCAGCAGTTACTCGTGGGTTGAGGACTCCACAGATACGCAGTATTTT
D: .; J: TRBJ1-2; length: 14; V: TRBV3-1; size: few; CDR3: CASSQRETNYGYTF; DNA: TGTGCCAGCAGCCAACGGGAGACTAACTATGGCTACACCTTC